A single sample gave rise to the 21 T cell receptor beta chains below, sequenced in a study of cytomegalovirus exposure and HLA in healthy donors. Vbeta (60) and Jbeta (13) primers were used in the PCR. Measured with immunoSEQ multiplex PCR; TCRdb has only the in-frame clones, and not every one. The table includes approximately 100,000 clones, under 85% detected once. Input material: PBMCs. These receptors originate from a man in his fifties in good health and CMV-seropositive.

The J gene is TRBJ1-2, the V gene TRBV7-9; D is possibly TRBD1 (5 bases). The ends were cut back, 2 bases at V and 6 bases at J, with 10 bases in the middle. Germline V CDR1 and CDR2: SEHNR, FQNEAQ (reference sequence). There are 13 residues in the CDR3. The CDR3 loop reads CASSLSGRDGYTF. The CDR3 bases are TGTGCCAGCAGCTTATCAGGCAGGGATGGCTACACCTTC.

The chain joins TRBV19 to TRBJ1-5; D perhaps matches TRBD1 (5 bases). The CDR3 is made up of 15 amino acids. Trimming stripped 2 bases from V and 6 bases from J, with 14 bases between. Germline CDR1 and CDR2: LNHDA and SQIVND (reference sequence). As DNA, the CDR3 is TGTGCCAGTAGTATATTCGGGGAGGGGCGTCAGCCCCAGCATTTT. This codes for CASSIFGEGRQPQHF.

The chain couples TRBV2 to TRBJ2-1; 7 nucleotides match TRBD2. With 0 bases clipped from V and 1 base from J, the junction kept 0 bases outside the gene matches. Germline V lookup: CDR1 SNHLY, CDR2 FYNNEI. CDR3 length: 15 amino acids. CDR3: CASSEAGGSYNEQFF. The CDR3 DNA is TGTGCCAGCAGTGAAGCGGGAGGGTCCTACAATGAGCAGTTCTTC.

A single count supports this clone. CDR3 nucleotides: TGTGCCAGCACCGATAGCGGGAGTTTCTCCTACGAGCAGTACTTC. Translated: CASTDSGSFSYEQYF. This sequence joins TRBV6-1 and TRBJ2-7, with TRBD2 identical over 9 bases. Germline values: CDR1 MNHNS, CDR2 SASEGT. Trimming removed 7 bases from V and 0 bases from J; junction bases left unmatched: 7. The CDR3 has 15 amino acids.

This rearrangement joins TRBV29-1 to TRBJ2-1, with TRBD1 matching 8 bases. The CDR3 is 14 amino acids. V dropped 6 bases and J dropped 4; count of bases not matched to a gene: 8. CDR1 is SQVTM and CDR2 is ANQGSEA in the germline V gene. CDR3 in DNA: TGCAGCGTCGCGACAGGGGCCCTTTACAATGAGCAGTTCTTC. Its protein is CSVATGALYNEQFF.

The chain is built from TRBV19 and TRBJ1-6; no reliable D call. Trimming took off 5 bases at V and 10 bases at J, with 12 bases between the two ends. Germline assignment: CDR1 LNHDA and CDR2 SQIVND (reference sequence). The CDR3 is 13 residues long. CDR3 in amino acids: CASSDAGGSPLHF. The CDR3 nucleotides read TGTGCCAGTAGTGACGCCGGCGGCTCACCCCTCCACTTT.

This rearrangement joins TRBV6-4 to TRBJ2-3, with 10 positions matching TRBD2. The germline V gene has CDR1 MRHNA and CDR2 SNTAGT. The length of the CDR3 is 14 residues. After removal of 3 bases from V and 3 bases from J, the junction contained 0 bases not matched to a gene. In DNA, the CDR3 is TGTGCCAGCAGTGATAGCGGGAGGACAGATACGCAGTATTTT. Protein product: CASSDSGRTDTQYF.

The V call is TRBV5-3, the J call TRBJ2-1; 14 bases align to TRBD2. TRBV5-3 is an ORF, and what it does is uncertain. This CDR3 comprises 19 residues. The ends lost 0 bases at V and 6 bases at J; junction bases unmatched: 11. CDR3 amino acids: CARSLAENTGTSGSNEQFF. The CDR3 DNA follows: TGTGCCAGAAGCTTGGCGGAAAACACCGGGACTAGCGGGAGCAATGAGCAGTTCTTC.

This chain links TRBV5-6 with TRBJ2-5; no firm D call. Germline CDR1 SGHDT, CDR2 YYEEEE. The ends were cut back, 0 bases at V and 2 bases at J, with 5 bases in the middle. This CDR3 has 13 residues. The DNA of the CDR3 is TGTGCCAGCAGCTTGGGCAGGCAAGAGACCCAGTACTTC. It translates to CASSLGRQETQYF.

This clone has just a few counts. This chain uses TRBV7-9 with TRBJ1-2; D is uncertain. Per the germline V gene, CDR1 is SEHNR and CDR2 is FQNEAQ (reference sequence). Trimming shortened V by 5 bases and J by 8 bases, and 15 bases separated the two germline ends. The CDR3 consists of 13 residues. The CDR3 bases are TGTGCCAGCAGCCTCGGAGGGTTGGGCGGCTACACCTTC. Amino acids: CASSLGGLGGYTF.

The rearrangement joins TRBV5-4 to TRBJ2-5, with 12 bases matching TRBD1. V was pared by 0 bases and J by 5 bases, with 2 bases of the junction left unmatched. CDR1 is SGHNT and CDR2 is YYREEE in the germline V gene (reference sequence). The CDR3 loop spans 15 amino acids. CDR3 coding DNA: TGTGCCAGCAGCTTGGGGGACAGGGGGCACGAGACCCAGTACTTC. It encodes CASSLGDRGHETQYF.

The chain links TRBV7-9 to TRBJ2-7; weak D call: TRBD2 (5 bases). Trimming cost V 2 bases and J 3 bases, with 11 bases left between them. The CDR3 runs 14 residues. Germline V gene lookup returns CDR1 SEHNR and CDR2 FQNEAQ (reference sequence). CDR3 bases: TGTGCCAGCAGCTTAACGGACGGGATCTACGAGCAGTACTTC. Residues: CASSLTDGIYEQYF.

The chain recombines TRBV21-1 with TRBJ2-5; TRBD2, the D gene given by the table, was not confirmed from the DNA. TRBV21-1 is an annotated pseudogene. The CDR3 has 16 amino acids. CDR3 bases: TGTGCCAGCAGCTCATGGGTACTAGCGGGGGTAGAGACCCAGTACTTC. Translating gives CASSSWVLAGVETQYF.

V and J are TRBV5-1 and TRBJ1-5, with 7 bases identical to TRBD1. V was clipped by 0 bases and J by 6 bases; unmatched bases: 6. The germline V gene encodes CDR1 SGHRS and CDR2 YFSETQ. The CDR3 runs 15 residues. CDR3 nucleotide sequence: TGCGCCAGCAGCTTGGAAGGGGGCTCGAGTCAGCCCCAGCATTTT. It translates to CASSLEGGSSQPQHF.

The chain uses TRBV28 and TRBJ2-7, with 8 nucleotides matching TRBD2. Looked up from germline, CDR1 is MDHEN and CDR2 is SYDVKM. CDR3 length: 16 residues. V lost 6 bases and J lost 2; bases outside the gene matches: 12. The CDR3 nucleotides are TGTGCCAGCAGCCGACCTCTCGGGGGGGAGCCCTACGAGCAGTACTTC. Translation gives CASSRPLGGEPYEQYF.

The chain has TRBV6-5 and TRBJ2-5, with a tentative D call TRBD2 (6 bases). Near its end, the DNA agrees better with TRBJ2-7, so the J call may be wrong. The CDR3 is 16 residues long. Germline CDR1 and CDR2: MNHEY and SVGAGI. The CDR3 is CASSSHIGGPPYEQYF. The CDR3 DNA is TGTGCCAGCAGTTCTCATATCGGGGGACCGCCGTACGAGCAGTACTTC.

The V and J genes are TRBV7-8 and TRBJ2-6, with a possible D match to TRBD1 (5 bases). The CDR3 has 15 amino acids. V was pared by 3 bases and J by 1 base, with 7 bases between. Looked up from germline, CDR1 is SGHVS and CDR2 is FQNEAQ. The CDR3 spells CASSFGASGANVLTF. For the CDR3, the DNA is TGTGCCAGCAGCTTTGGGGCTTCTGGGGCCAACGTCCTGACTTTC. Using reference TRBV7-8 and TRBJ2-6 for the parts outside the CDR3, the full variable domain is GAGVSQSPRYKVAKRGQDVALRCDPISGHVSLFWYQQALGQGPEFLTYFQNEAQLDKSGLPSDRFFAERPEGSVSTLKIQRTQQEDSAVYLCASSFGASGANVLTFGAGSRLTVL.

This chain joins TRBV2 and TRBJ2-1, with D possibly matching TRBD2 (5 bases). Trimming removed 10 bases at V and 5 bases at J, with 18 bases between. This CDR3 region has 14 residues. In germline, CDR1 is SNHLY, CDR2 FYNNEI. CDR3 protein: CAIRLSTGNNEQFF. DNA of the CDR3: TGTGCCATCCGCCTCAGTACCGGGAACAATGAGCAGTTCTTC.

The V gene is TRBV19, the J gene TRBJ2-3, with TRBD2 as a possible D gene (5 bases). This CDR3 is 14 amino acids long. V shed 5 bases and J shed 4 bases, with 13 bases lying between them. Germline V CDR1 and CDR2: LNHDA, SQIVND (reference sequence). The CDR3 DNA reads as TGTGCCAGTAGTTCCGGGATAAGGGCAGATACGCAGTATTTT. Protein: CASSSGIRADTQYF.

The chain joins TRBV18 to TRBJ2-2; 7 bases fit TRBD2. Germline V gene sequence: CDR1 KGHSH, CDR2 LQKENI. CDR3 length: 15 amino acids. Unmatched junction bases numbered 9, after V lost 9 bases and J lost 2 bases. The CDR3 loop is CASRGSGTNTGELFF. For the CDR3, the DNA is TGTGCCAGTCGGGGGAGCGGGACTAACACCGGGGAGCTGTTTTTT.

The CDR3, as DNA: TGTGCCAGCAGGATCGGGCAGGGGGCCACTGAAGCTTTCTTT. It codes for CASRIGQGATEAFF. This chain links TRBV27 with TRBJ1-1, with 8 bases that match TRBD1. The V and J ends lost 6 bases and 4 bases, in that order; junction bases with no gene match: 7. The CDR3 length is 14 residues. Germline V gene lookup returns CDR1 MNHEY and CDR2 SMNVEV (reference sequence).